This TCR beta chain stems from a study of blood T cells in healthy people across ages. A J-beta primer mix and a sample-barcoded 5' primer were used in a second PCR of roughly 6 to 11 cycles. A single record per CDR3 protein comes from TCRdb applying MiXCR to the 5' RACE reads. The sample lists 550,000 to 600,000 distinct CDR3 sequences, 25% to 30% occurring once. The sample comprised blood. The TCR sequence derives from a woman in her seventies in good health.

Here the CDR3 reads CASSPDRDKAFF. The CDR3 bases are TGTGCCAGCAGCCCTGACAGGGACAAAGCTTTCTTT. This chain connects TRBV12-3 or TRBV12-4 to TRBJ1-1; TRBD1 matches at 7 bases. V lost 6 bases and J lost 9; bases outside the gene matches: 7. The CDR3 is made up of 12 amino acids.